This T cell receptor (beta chain) was documented in a study of response to subunit inactivated influenza vaccine (dated by TCRdb to the late 2010s). Regarding the study in general: Deep quantitative T cell receptor repertoire profiling was used in the study to track responses to a trivalent subunit inactivated influenza vaccine.

Libraries were built with RT-PCR. Sequencing instrument: Illumina HiSeq 2500. Starting from the raw public reads, TCRdb applied fastp trimming at Q25, assembled clones with MiXCR and retained in-frame beta chains. Rows with a matching CDR3 protein are joined into one entry that keeps the most common DNA and genes. The sample yields approximately 680,000 distinct CDR3 sequences; around 16% were counted once. Around 10% of the sample comes from the top ten. The germline V gene encodes CDR1 KGHDR and CDR2 SFDVKD. Compared with germline, V lacks 4 bases and J lacks 8 bases; bases without a gene match: 11. The CDR3 contains 16 residues, cysteine and phenylalanine counted. Kept here is only the CDR3 DNA, which spans 48 bases and is read in frame from base 1. Overall study outcomes, separate from this receptor: It was suggested by the authors that each seasonal influenza vaccination may recruit only a limited number of new T cells.

A note on this clonotype: The clone's antigen remains unknown. No much larger clonotype is one base removed from it; base qualities were not supplied.

Specimen: PBMCs from blood, collected 11 to 12 days after vaccination. This sequence was found in a man aged 45-65 years who received an inactivated influenza vaccine. Donor details come from another sample of the same person, matched by shared clones. The chain links TRBV24-1 with TRBJ1-4; 8 central bases correspond to TRBD1. The nucleotide sequence reads TGTGCCACCAGTGAATCACGGACAGGGCTTGGCGAAAAACTGTTTTTT. This sequence encodes CATSESRTGLGEKLFF.